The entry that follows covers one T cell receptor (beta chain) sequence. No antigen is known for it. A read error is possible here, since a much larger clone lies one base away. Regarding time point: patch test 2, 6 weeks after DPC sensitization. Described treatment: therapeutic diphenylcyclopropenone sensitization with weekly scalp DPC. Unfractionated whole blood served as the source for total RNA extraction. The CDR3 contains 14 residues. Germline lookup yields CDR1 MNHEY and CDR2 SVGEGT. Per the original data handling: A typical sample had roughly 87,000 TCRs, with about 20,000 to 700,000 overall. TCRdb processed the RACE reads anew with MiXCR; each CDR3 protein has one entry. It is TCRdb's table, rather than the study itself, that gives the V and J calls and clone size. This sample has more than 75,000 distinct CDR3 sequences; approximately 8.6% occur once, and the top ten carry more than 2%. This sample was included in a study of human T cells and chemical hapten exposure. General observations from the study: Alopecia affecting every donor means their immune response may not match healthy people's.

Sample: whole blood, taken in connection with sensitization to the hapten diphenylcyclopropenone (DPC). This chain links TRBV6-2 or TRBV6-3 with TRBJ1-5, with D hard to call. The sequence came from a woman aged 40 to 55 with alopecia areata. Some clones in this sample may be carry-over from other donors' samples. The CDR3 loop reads CASSNFLGNRPQHF. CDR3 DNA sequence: TGTGCCAGCAGCAACTTCTTAGGCAATCGGCCCCAGCATTTT.